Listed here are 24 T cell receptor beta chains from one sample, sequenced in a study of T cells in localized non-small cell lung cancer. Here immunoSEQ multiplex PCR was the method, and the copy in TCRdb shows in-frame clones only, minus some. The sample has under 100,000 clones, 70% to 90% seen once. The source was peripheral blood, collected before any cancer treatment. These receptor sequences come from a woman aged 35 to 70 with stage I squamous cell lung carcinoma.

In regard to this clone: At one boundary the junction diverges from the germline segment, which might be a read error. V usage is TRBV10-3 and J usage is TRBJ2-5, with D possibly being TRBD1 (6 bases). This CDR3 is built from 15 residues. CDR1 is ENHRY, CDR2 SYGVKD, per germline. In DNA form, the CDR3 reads TGTGCCATCAGTGCTGGGGGCCCCTCCCAAGGGACCCAGTACTTC. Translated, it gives CAISAGGPSQGTQYF.

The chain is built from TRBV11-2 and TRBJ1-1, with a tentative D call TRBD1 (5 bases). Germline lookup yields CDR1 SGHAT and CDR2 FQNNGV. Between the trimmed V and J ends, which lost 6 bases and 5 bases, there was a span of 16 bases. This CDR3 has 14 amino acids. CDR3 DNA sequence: TGTGCCAGCAGTTCCACCGGGGGGGGGACTGAAGCTTTCTTT. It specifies CASSSTGGGTEAFF.

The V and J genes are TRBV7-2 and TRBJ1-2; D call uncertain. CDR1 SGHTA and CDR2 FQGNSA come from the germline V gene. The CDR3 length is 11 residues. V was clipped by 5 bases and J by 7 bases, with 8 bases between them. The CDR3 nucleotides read TGTGCCAGCAGCCCGCCCCCTGGCTACACCTTC. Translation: CASSPPPGYTF.

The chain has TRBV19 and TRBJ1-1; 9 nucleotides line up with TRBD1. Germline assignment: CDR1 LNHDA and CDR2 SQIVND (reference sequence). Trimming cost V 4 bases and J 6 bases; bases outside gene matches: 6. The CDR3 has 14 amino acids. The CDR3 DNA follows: TGTGCCAGTAGTACCACAGGGGGCAGAGCTGAAGCTTTCTTT. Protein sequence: CASSTTGGRAEAFF.

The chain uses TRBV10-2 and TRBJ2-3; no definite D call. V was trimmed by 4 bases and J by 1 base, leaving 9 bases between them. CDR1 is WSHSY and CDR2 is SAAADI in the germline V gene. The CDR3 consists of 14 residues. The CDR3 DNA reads TGCGCCAGCAGTGCCGGACGGCGCACAGATACGCAGTATTTT. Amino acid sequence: CASSAGRRTDTQYF.

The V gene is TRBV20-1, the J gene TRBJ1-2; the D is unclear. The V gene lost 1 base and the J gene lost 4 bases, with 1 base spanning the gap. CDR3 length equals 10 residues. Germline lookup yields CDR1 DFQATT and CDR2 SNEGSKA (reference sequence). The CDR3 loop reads CSARAYGYTF. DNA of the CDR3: TGCAGTGCTAGAGCCTATGGCTACACCTTC.

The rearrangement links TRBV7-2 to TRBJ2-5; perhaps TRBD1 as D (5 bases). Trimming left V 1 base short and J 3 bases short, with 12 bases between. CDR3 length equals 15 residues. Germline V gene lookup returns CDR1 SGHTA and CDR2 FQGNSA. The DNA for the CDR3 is TGTGCCAGCAGCTTAGAAGGGGCGGAAGAAGAGACCCAGTACTTC. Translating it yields CASSLEGAEEETQYF. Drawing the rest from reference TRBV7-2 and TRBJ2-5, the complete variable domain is GAGVSQSPSNKVTEKGKDVELRCDPISGHTALYWYRQSLGQGLEFLIYFQGNSAPDKSGLPSDRFSAERTGGSVSTLTIQRTQQEDSAVYLCASSLEGAEEETQYFGPGTRLLVL.

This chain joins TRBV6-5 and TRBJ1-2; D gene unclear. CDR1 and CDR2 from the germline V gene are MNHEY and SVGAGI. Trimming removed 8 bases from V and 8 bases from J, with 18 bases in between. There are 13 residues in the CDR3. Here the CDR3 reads CASLPLGGGGYTF. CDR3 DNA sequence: TGTGCCAGCCTCCCTCTGGGAGGAGGAGGCTACACCTTC.

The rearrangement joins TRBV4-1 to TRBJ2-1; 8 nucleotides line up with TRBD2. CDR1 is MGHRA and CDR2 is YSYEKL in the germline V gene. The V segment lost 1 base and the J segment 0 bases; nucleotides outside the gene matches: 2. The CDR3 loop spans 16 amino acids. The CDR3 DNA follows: TGCGCCAGCAGCCAAGCGGGGGGGGACTCCTACAATGAGCAGTTCTTC. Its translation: CASSQAGGDSYNEQFF.

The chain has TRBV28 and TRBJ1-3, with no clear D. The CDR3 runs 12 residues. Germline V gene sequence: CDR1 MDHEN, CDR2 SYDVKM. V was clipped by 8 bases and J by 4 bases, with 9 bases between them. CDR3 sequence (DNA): TGTGCCAGCCAGAGTAAGGGAAACACCATATATTTT. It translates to CASQSKGNTIYF.

CDR3 coding DNA: TGCGCCAGCAGACCAGGGCAAGAGACCCAGTACTTC. Its translation: CASRPGQETQYF. V gene TRBV5-1 combines with J gene TRBJ2-5, with a possible D match to TRBD1 (5 bases). Trimming cost V 5 bases and J 2 bases, with 7 bases left between them. The CDR3 loop spans 12 amino acids. Germline V gives CDR1 SGHRS, CDR2 YFSETQ.

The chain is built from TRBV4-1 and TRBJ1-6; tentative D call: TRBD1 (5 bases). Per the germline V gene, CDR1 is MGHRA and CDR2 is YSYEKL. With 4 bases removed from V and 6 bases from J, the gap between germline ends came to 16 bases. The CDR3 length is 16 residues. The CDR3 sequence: CASSLEGQGRNSPLHF. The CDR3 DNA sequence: TGCGCCAGCAGCCTAGAGGGGCAGGGCCGTAATTCACCCCTCCACTTT.

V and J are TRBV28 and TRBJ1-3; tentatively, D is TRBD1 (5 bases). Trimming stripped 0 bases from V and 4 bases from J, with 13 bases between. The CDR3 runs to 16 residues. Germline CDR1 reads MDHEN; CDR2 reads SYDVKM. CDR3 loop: CASSLWVSGRGNTIYF. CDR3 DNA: TGTGCCAGCAGTTTATGGGTTTCGGGGCGGGGAAACACCATATATTTT.

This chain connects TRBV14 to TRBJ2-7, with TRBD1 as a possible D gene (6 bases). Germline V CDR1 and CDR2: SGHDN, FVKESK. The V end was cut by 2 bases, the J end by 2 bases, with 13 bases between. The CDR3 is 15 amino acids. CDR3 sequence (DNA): TGTGCCAGCAGCCAACTCACAGGGACAACCTACGAGCAGTACTTC. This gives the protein CASSQLTGTTYEQYF.

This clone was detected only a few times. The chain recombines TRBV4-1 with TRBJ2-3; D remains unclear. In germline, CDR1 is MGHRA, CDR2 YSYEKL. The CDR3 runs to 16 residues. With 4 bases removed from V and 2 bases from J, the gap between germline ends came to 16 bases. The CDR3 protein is CASSRTDVSNTDTQYF. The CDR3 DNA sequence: TGCGCCAGCAGCCGAACAGACGTCTCAAACACAGATACGCAGTATTTT.

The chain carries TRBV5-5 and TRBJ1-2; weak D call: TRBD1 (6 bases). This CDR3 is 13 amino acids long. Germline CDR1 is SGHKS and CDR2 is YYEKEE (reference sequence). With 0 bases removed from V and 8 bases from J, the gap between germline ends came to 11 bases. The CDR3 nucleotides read TGTGCCAGCAGCTTGGCTTTAACAGGGGGCTACACCTTC. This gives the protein CASSLALTGGYTF. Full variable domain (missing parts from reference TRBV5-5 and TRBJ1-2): DAGVTQSPTHLIKTRGQQVTLRCSPISGHKSVSWYQQVLGQGPQFIFQYYEKEERGRGNFPDRFSARQFPNYSSELNVNALLLGDSALYLCASSLALTGGYTFGSGTRLTVV.

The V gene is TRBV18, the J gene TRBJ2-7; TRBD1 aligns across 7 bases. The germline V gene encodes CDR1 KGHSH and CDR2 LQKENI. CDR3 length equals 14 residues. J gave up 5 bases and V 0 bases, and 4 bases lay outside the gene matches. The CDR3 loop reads CASSPPTGNHEQYF. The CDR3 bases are TGTGCCAGCTCACCACCGACAGGGAACCACGAGCAGTACTTC. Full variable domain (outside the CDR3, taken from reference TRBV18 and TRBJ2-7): NAGVMQNPRHLVRRRGQEARLRCSPMKGHSHVYWYRQLPEEGLKFMVYLQKENIIDESGMPKERFSAEFPKEGPSILRIQQVVRGDSAAYFCASSPPTGNHEQYFGPGTRLTVT.

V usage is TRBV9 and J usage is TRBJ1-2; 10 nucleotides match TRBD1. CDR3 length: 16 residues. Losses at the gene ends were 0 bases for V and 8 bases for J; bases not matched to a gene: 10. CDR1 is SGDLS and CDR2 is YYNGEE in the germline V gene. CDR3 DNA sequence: TGTGCCAGCAGCGTAGGTCGGGACAGGGGATCCGGGGGCTACACCTTC. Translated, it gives CASSVGRDRGSGGYTF.

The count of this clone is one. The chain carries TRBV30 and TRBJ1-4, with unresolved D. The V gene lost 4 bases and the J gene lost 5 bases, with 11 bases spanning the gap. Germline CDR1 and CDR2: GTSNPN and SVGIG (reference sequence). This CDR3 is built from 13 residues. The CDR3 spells CAWNRFTNEKLFF. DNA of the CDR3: TGTGCCTGGAATAGGTTCACAAATGAAAAACTGTTTTTT.

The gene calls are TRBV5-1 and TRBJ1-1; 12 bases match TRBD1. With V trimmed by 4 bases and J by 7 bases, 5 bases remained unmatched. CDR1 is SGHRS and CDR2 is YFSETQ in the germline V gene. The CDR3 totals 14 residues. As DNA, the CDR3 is TGCGCCAGCAGCGGGACAGGGGGCGTCCGTGAAGCTTTCTTT. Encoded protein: CASSGTGGVREAFF.

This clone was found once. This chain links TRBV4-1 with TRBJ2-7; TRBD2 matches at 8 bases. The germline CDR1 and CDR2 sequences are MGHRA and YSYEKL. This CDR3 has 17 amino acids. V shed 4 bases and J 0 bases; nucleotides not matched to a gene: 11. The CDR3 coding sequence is TGCGCCAGCAGCCCGATCACCCTTAGCGGGGCCTCCTACGAGCAGTACTTC. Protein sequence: CASSPITLSGASYEQYF.

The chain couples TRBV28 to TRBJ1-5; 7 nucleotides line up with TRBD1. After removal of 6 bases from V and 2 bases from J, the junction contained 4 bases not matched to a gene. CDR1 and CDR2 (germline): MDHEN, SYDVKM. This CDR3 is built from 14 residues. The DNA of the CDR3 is TGTGCCAGCAGACTCCAGGGGGGCAATCAGCCCCAGCATTTT. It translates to CASRLQGGNQPQHF.

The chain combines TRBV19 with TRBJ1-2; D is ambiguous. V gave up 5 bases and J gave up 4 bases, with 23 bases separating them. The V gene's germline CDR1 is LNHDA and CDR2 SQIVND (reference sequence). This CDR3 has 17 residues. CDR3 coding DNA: TGTGCCAGTAGTCTAACCGGTAATGGGCTAAGCCCCTATGGCTACACCTTC. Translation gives CASSLTGNGLSPYGYTF.

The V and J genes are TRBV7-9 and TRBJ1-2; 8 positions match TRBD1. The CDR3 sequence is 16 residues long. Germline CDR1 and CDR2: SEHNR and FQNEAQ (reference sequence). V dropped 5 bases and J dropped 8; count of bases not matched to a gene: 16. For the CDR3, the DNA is TGTGCCAGCAGCAATCCCATTGGACAGGGAATTGGAGGCTACACCTTC. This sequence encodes CASSNPIGQGIGGYTF.